These T cell receptor beta chains were read from a single sample in a study of identical twins' blood T cells. TCRdb re-called the 5' RACE reads through MiXCR, storing one row per CDR3 protein. The table shows fewer than 450,000 distinct CDR3 sequences, with under 30% occurring only once. The sample consisted of PBMCs. All receptors come from a woman between 18 and 55 years old in good health. The CDR3 runs from the conserved cysteine through the conserved F or W. A D gene is named only where the DNA matches it firmly. Expanded clones get a size class; other rows say once, few or many, or leave the size out.

TRBJ2-2	TRBV7-6	NA	NA	TGTGCCAGCAGCTTATCCCCTAGCGCCTACACCGGGGAGCTGTTTTTT	CASSLSPSAYTGELFF
TRBJ2-2	TRBV11-2	TRBD1	many	TGTGCCAGCAGCGCCAGAAAAGGGGGCGACAACACCGGGGAGCTGTTTTTT	CASSARKGGDNTGELFF
TRBJ2-1	TRBV19	TRBD2	NA	TGTGCCAGTAGTGGGAGGGGTCTCATCCGGAATGAGCAGTTCTTC	CASSGRGLIRNEQFF
TRBJ1-1	TRBV20-1	NA	NA	TGCAGTGCTAGCCTTATGAGGAACACTGAAGCTTTCTTT	CSASLMRNTEAFF
TRBJ1-3	TRBV15	NA	few	TGTGCCACCAGTATCCCCCCACGGTTACCGCTTTTT	CATSIPPRLPLF
TRBJ2-2	TRBV7-3	NA	NA	TGTGCCAGCAGCTTAGGTCTGAACACCGGGGAGCCGTTTTTT	CASSLGLNTGEPFF
TRBJ1-2	TRBV18	NA	NA	TGTGCCAGCTCACCTCCGTTCGTCTATGGCTACACCTTC	CASSPPFVYGYTF
TRBJ2-1	TRBV2	NA	many	TGTGCGTCAGGGTCTGAACGGTCAACGAATGAGCAGTTCTTC	CASGSERSTNEQFF
TRBJ1-2	TRBV7-9	TRBD1	few	TGTGCCAGCAGCCCCACAGGGGGGCGCTACTATGGCTACACCTTC	CASSPTGGRYYGYTF
TRBJ1-5	TRBV20-1	NA	few	TGCAGTGCTATCTTGAACCCAAACCCCGATCAGCCCCAGCATTTT	CSAILNPNPDQPQHF
TRBJ2-7	TRBV2	NA	few	TGTGCCAGCAGTTCCGTAAGGGGTTACGAGCAGTACTTC	CASSSVRGYEQYF
TRBJ2-3	TRBV27	TRBD1	NA	TGTGCCAGCAGTTGGACAGGGATGACTGATACGCAGTATTTT	CASSWTGMTDTQYF
TRBJ1-5	TRBV19	TRBD1	NA	TGTGCCAGTAGACAAACAGGGGGCAATCAGCCCCAGCATTTT	CASRQTGGNQPQHF
TRBJ1-4	TRBV9	NA	NA	TGTGCCAGCAGCGCCCCAGGCCGGGGTGAAAAACTGTTTTTT	CASSAPGRGEKLFF
TRBJ1-1	TRBV28	NA	NA	TGTGCCAGCAGCCTCCCAGGGTTAGGAACTGAAGCTTTCTTT	CASSLPGLGTEAFF
TRBJ2-7	TRBV2	TRBD1	NA	TGTGCCAACACCAAACAGGGGAACTACGAGCAGTACTTC	CANTKQGNYEQYF
TRBJ1-1	TRBV14	TRBD1	few	TGTGCCAGCAGCCGGTCATATACAGGGGCATACACTGAAGCTTTCTTT	CASSRSYTGAYTEAFF
TRBJ1-1	TRBV6-1	NA	NA	TGTGCCAGCAGGTGGAACCTCGAAGGGACTGAAGCTTTCTTT	CASRWNLEGTEAFF
TRBJ1-1	TRBV12-3/TRBV12-4	NA	few	TGTGCCAGCAGTTTGAACCGGGGGGCGACTGAAGCTTTCTTT	CASSLNRGATEAFF
TRBJ1-1	TRBV27	NA	NA	TGTGCCAGCGGTATATCGGGGAACACTGAAGCTTTCTTT	CASGISGNTEAFF
TRBJ1-1	TRBV27	NA	few	TGTGCCAGCAGTTTAACGGGACCCCGGGTAGCTTTCTTT	CASSLTGPRVAFF
TRBJ2-3	TRBV5-1	NA	many	TGCGCCAGCAGCTTGGACAGAAACACAGATACGCAGTATTTT	CASSLDRNTDTQYF
TRBJ2-1	TRBV20-1	NA	few	TGCAGTGCTAGAGGATTGACTCTCAGCTCCTACAATGAGCAGTTCTTC	CSARGLTLSSYNEQFF
TRBJ2-3	TRBV7-2	TRBD2	NA	TGTGCCAGCAGCTTATTGGGCGGGAGCCCAGATACGCAGTATTTT	CASSLLGGSPDTQYF
TRBJ1-6	TRBV7-9	NA	NA	TGTGCCAGCAGCGGACGGGGAAATTCACCCCTCCACTTT	CASSGRGNSPLHF
TRBJ1-6	TRBV2	TRBD1	NA	TGTGCCAGCAGTCGTCAGGGGGCTTTGTCCAATTCACCCCTCCACTTT	CASSRQGALSNSPLHF
TRBJ2-2	TRBV29-1	NA	many	TGCAGCGTTGAGGGGCTCACCGGGGAGCTGTTTTTT	CSVEGLTGELFF
TRBJ2-3	TRBV20-1	TRBD2	NA	TGCAGTGCTCGCCGACTAGCGGGGGGCACAGATACGCAGTATTTT	CSARRLAGGTDTQYF
TRBJ1-2	TRBV20-1	TRBD1	NA	TGCAGTGCTATTCAGCCGGGACAGGGGGTATACTATGGCTACACCTTC	CSAIQPGQGVYYGYTF
TRBJ1-1	TRBV19	TRBD1	NA	TGTGCCAGTAGTAGCGGACAGGGAGAGACTGAAGCTTTCTTT	CASSSGQGETEAFF
TRBJ1-1	TRBV6-6	NA	NA	TGTGCCAGCAGGCCCCCTGGAGGGAACACTGAAGCTTTCTTT	CASRPPGGNTEAFF
TRBJ1-3	TRBV5-4	NA	NA	TGTGCCAGCAGCTCCAAAATTCAGGGATCTGGAAACACCATATATTTT	CASSSKIQGSGNTIYF
TRBJ2-2	TRBV6-5	TRBD2	NA	TGTGCCAGCAGTTACGGACTAGCGGGGGGGCAAGGGGAGCTGTTTTTT	CASSYGLAGGQGELFF
TRBJ1-2	TRBV7-8	TRBD1	once	TGTGCCAGCAGCTTAGGGGACAGAACTTATGGCTACACCTTC	CASSLGDRTYGYTF
TRBJ2-5	TRBV7-8	NA	few	TGTGCCAGCAGTGTCAGGAGTACCCAAGAGACCCAGTACTTC	CASSVRSTQETQYF
TRBJ2-3	TRBV29-1	NA	few	TGCAGCGTTTCTGTAGAGGGTCGGACAGATACGCAGTATTTT	CSVSVEGRTDTQYF
TRBJ1-1	TRBV15	TRBD1	few	TGTGCCACCAGCAGGATTCAGGGGGTCACTGAAGCTTTCTTT	CATSRIQGVTEAFF
TRBJ2-7	TRBV21-1	NA	NA	TGTGCCAGCAGCGGACACAGGGCGTGCGAGCAGTACTTC	CASSGHRACEQYF
TRBJ2-1	TRBV2	TRBD2	NA	TGTGCCAGCAGAAAACTATCGGGGGGTACCTACAATGAGCAGTTCTTC	CASRKLSGGTYNEQFF
TRBJ1-1	TRBV5-1	NA	many	TGCGCCAGCAGCTCGCAGGGACCGACTTTGGGTCTTGAAGCTTTCTTT	CASSSQGPTLGLEAFF
TRBJ1-3	TRBV6-5	NA	NA	TGTGCCAGCAGTTATCTTCCCGGACTGCTCTCTGGAAACACCATATATTTT	CASSYLPGLLSGNTIYF
TRBJ2-6	TRBV7-9	TRBD1	once	TGTGCCAGCAGTTACACAGGGGTATCTGATCATGGGGCCAACGTCCTGACTTTC	CASSYTGVSDHGANVLTF
TRBJ2-1	TRBV29-1	NA	many	TGCAGCGTTGAATATGGGTTAGTGCGAAATGAGCAGTTCTTC	CSVEYGLVRNEQFF
TRBJ2-1	TRBV7-9	TRBD2	many	TGTGCCAGCCAGAGCGGGGGCTACTACAATGAGCAGTTCTTC	CASQSGGYYNEQFF
TRBJ1-2	TRBV29-1	NA	NA	TGCAGCGTCGGGGTTAGCTATGGCTACACCTTC	CSVGVSYGYTF
TRBJ1-1	TRBV29-1	TRBD1	few	TGCAGCGTTGACAGGGGGGGTGAAGCTTTCTTT	CSVDRGGEAFF
TRBJ1-1	TRBV9	TRBD1	few	TGTGCCAGCAGCAATTGGGACAGGGGGAACACTGAAGCTTTCTTT	CASSNWDRGNTEAFF
TRBJ2-2	TRBV3-1	NA	NA	TGTGCCAGCAGCCAAGTCGGGATGAACACCGGGGAGCTGTTTTTT	CASSQVGMNTGELFF
TRBJ1-1	TRBV29-1	NA	few	TGCAGCGCCCGGGGGAGTTGGGACACTGAAGCTTTCTTT	CSARGSWDTEAFF
TRBJ2-1	TRBV7-2	NA	many	TGTGCCAGCAGCCCGTGGGCTAGCGACAGTAACAATGAGCAGTTCTTC	CASSPWASDSNNEQFF
TRBJ2-1	TRBV3-1	TRBD1	few	TGTGCCAGCAGCCAAGACTCGAGGGGGCGGCACAATGAGCAGTTCTTC	CASSQDSRGRHNEQFF
TRBJ1-6	TRBV9	NA	NA	TGTGCCAGCAGCCAAGACCACAGCTCCTATAATTCACCCCTCCACTTT	CASSQDHSSYNSPLHF
TRBJ2-1	TRBV11-3	NA	many	TGTGCCAGCAGCTTACAATTGGCGAGCCTAGGGTACAATGAGCAGTTCTTC	CASSLQLASLGYNEQFF
TRBJ1-4	TRBV5-1	NA	few	TGCGCCAGCAGCTCTACTGCGGGGGGAGAAAAACTGTTTTTT	CASSSTAGGEKLFF
TRBJ1-1	TRBV20-1	NA	NA	TGCAGTGCAGACGTGACAGGGAACACTGAAGCTTTCTTT	CSADVTGNTEAFF
TRBJ1-5	TRBV20-1	TRBD1	few	TGCAGTGCTAACCAGGGGGATAGCAATCAGCCCCAGCATTTT	CSANQGDSNQPQHF
TRBJ1-2	TRBV12-5	TRBD1	NA	TGTGCTAGTGGCGGGACAGGGCCCGGCTATGGCTACACCTTC	CASGGTGPGYGYTF
TRBJ1-1	TRBV12-3/TRBV12-4	NA	NA	TGTGCCAGCAGTTTAACAGGGAGGGCGGCTTTCTTT	CASSLTGRAAFF